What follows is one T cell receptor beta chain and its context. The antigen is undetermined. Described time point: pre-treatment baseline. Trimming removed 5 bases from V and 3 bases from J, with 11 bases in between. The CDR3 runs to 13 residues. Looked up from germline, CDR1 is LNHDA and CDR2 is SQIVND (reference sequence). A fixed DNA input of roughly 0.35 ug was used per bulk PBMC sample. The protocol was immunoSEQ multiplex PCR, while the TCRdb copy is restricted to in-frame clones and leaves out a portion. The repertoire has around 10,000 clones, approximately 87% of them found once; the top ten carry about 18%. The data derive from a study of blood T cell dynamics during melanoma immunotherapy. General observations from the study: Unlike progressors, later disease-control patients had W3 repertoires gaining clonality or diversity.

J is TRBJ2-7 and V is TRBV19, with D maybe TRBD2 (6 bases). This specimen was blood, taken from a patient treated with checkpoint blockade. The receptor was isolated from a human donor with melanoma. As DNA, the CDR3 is TGTGCCAGTAGTTCCTCCGGGAGCTACGAGCAGTACTTC. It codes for CASSSSGSYEQYF.